A selection of T cell receptor beta chains follows, all from one sample in a study of regulatory T cells in long-lasting Graves disease. Each CDR3 protein gets one entry after TCRdb re-called the multiplex PCR reads with MiXCR. Of hundreds of thousands of distinct CDR3 sequences in the sample, about 13% were seen once. The same data also went into a second study, on T cells in Graves' hyperthyroidism and ophthalmopathy.

This material consisted of peripheral blood mononuclear cells (PBMCs), taken at new diagnosis, from a patient treated with antithyroid drugs. The receptors shown here come from a man aged 25 to 45 with Graves disease. Both conserved end residues are part of each CDR3. Each record gives: V gene, J gene, D gene, clone size, CDR3 DNA, CDR3 protein. The D gene is left open where the match is weak. Only some rows state a clone size, as once, few, many or a class for expanded clones.

v_call: TRBV4-1
j_call: TRBJ2-1
d_call: TRBD2
clone_size: NA
cdr3_nt: TGCGCCAGCAGCCGAGTTCCCCTCAGCGGGAGATCCGGCAATGAGCAGTTCTTC
cdr3_aa: CASSRVPLSGRSGNEQFF

v_call: TRBV7-2
j_call: TRBJ2-7
d_call: NA
clone_size: many
cdr3_nt: TGTGCCAGCAGCTTAGGGCCCCAAAGCTACGAGCAGTACTTC
cdr3_aa: CASSLGPQSYEQYF

v_call: TRBV6-1
j_call: TRBJ2-5
d_call: TRBD2
clone_size: NA
cdr3_nt: TGTGCCAGCAGTACGGGACTAGGCCCACAAGAGACCCAGTACTTC
cdr3_aa: CASSTGLGPQETQYF

v_call: TRBV16
j_call: TRBJ2-5
d_call: TRBD1
clone_size: many
cdr3_nt: TGTGCCAGCAGCCAATCGGACAGGGCCGCCCAAGAGACCCAGTACTTC
cdr3_aa: CASSQSDRAAQETQYF

v_call: TRBV5-1
j_call: TRBJ2-7
d_call: NA
clone_size: NA
cdr3_nt: TGCGCCAGCAGCACCGGGACCCCTGGGCCCTACGAGCAGTACTTC
cdr3_aa: CASSTGTPGPYEQYF

v_call: TRBV15
j_call: TRBJ2-7
d_call: NA
clone_size: many
cdr3_nt: TGTGCCACCAGCAGTCTTCTTGAGGATCCCTACGAGCAGTACTTC
cdr3_aa: CATSSLLEDPYEQYF

v_call: TRBV7-9
j_call: TRBJ2-7
d_call: NA
clone_size: many
cdr3_nt: TGTGCCAGCAGCTTATTGTATGGGGACGAGCAGTACTTC
cdr3_aa: CASSLLYGDEQYF

v_call: TRBV6-1
j_call: TRBJ2-1
d_call: TRBD2
clone_size: many
cdr3_nt: TGTGCCAGCAGTCTCACTAGCGGGAGGGCCGATGAGCAGTTCTTC
cdr3_aa: CASSLTSGRADEQFF

v_call: TRBV3-1
j_call: TRBJ1-5
d_call: NA
clone_size: NA
cdr3_nt: TGTGCCAGCAGCCAAGAACCTTTTGGGGTCCTCCAGCATTTT
cdr3_aa: CASSQEPFGVLQHF

v_call: TRBV29-1
j_call: TRBJ1-5
d_call: NA
clone_size: few
cdr3_nt: TGCAGCGTCGCCAAGGGGGGGAATCAGCCCCAGCATTTT
cdr3_aa: CSVAKGGNQPQHF

v_call: TRBV7-9
j_call: TRBJ2-7
d_call: NA
clone_size: few
cdr3_nt: TGTGCCAGCAGCCCCCGATTTACAAAGTCCTACGAGCAGTACTTC
cdr3_aa: CASSPRFTKSYEQYF

v_call: TRBV20-1
j_call: TRBJ2-2
d_call: TRBD1
clone_size: many
cdr3_nt: TGCAGTGCTAGACAGGGGGCAGACACCGGGGAGCTGTTTTTT
cdr3_aa: CSARQGADTGELFF

v_call: TRBV2
j_call: TRBJ1-5
d_call: NA
clone_size: many
cdr3_nt: TGTGCCAGCAGAGCCCAGGGGACTAGTCAGCCCCAGCATTTT
cdr3_aa: CASRAQGTSQPQHF